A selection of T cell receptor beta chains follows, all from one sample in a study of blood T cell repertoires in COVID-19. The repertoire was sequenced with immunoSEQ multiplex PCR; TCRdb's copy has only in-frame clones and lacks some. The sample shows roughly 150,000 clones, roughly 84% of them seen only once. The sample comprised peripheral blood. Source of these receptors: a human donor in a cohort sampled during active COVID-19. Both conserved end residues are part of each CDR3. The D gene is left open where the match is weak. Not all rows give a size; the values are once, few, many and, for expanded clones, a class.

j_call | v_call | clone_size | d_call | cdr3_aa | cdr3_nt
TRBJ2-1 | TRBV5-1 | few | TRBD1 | CASSLVGQGALNEQFF | TGCGCCAGCAGCTTGGTAGGACAGGGGGCTTTAAATGAGCAGTTCTTC
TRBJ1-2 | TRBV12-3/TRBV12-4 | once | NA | CASSFGGYYGYTF | TGTGCCAGCAGTTTCGGCGGATACTATGGCTACACCTTC
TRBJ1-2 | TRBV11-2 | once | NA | CASSFLQGNYGYTF | TGTGCCAGCAGCTTTCTTCAGGGGAACTATGGCTACACCTTC
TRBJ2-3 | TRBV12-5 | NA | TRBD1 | CASGSPGQSTDTQYF | TGTGCTAGTGGCTCTCCGGGACAGAGCACAGATACGCAGTATTTT
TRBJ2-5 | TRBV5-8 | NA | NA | CASSLGQETQYF | TGTGCCAGCAGCTTGGGTCAGGAGACCCAGTACTTC
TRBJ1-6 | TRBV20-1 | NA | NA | CSASAEIYNSPLHF | TGCAGTGCTAGTGCGGAGATTTATAATTCACCCCTCCACTTT
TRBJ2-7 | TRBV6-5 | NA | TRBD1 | CASGQGKAEQYF | TGTGCCAGCGGACAGGGGAAGGCCGAGCAGTACTTC
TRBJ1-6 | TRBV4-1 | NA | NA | CASSQEPHQGLNSPLHF | TGCGCCAGCAGCCAAGAACCCCACCAGGGCCTTAATTCACCCCTCCACTTT
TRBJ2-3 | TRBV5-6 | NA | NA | CASSRHQLSTDTQYF | TGTGCCAGCAGCCGACATCAGTTATCCACAGATACGCAGTATTTT
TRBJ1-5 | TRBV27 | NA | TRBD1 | CASSLLAWDRDNQPQHF | TGTGCCAGCAGTTTATTGGCCTGGGACAGGGATAATCAGCCCCAGCATTTT
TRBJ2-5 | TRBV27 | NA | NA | CASKGAGLAEETQYF | TGTGCCAGCAAAGGGGCGGGGTTAGCCGAAGAGACCCAGTACTTC
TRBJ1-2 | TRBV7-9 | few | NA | CASSLAPRDGYTF | TGTGCCAGCAGCTTAGCGCCCAGGGATGGCTACACCTTC
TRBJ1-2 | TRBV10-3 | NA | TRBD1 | CAISESPGQGNYGYTF | TGTGCCATCAGTGAGTCGCCGGGACAGGGTAACTATGGCTACACCTTC
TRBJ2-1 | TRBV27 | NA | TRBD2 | CASSSLAGGHNEQFF | TGTGCCAGCAGTTCGTTAGCGGGGGGACATAATGAGCAGTTCTTC
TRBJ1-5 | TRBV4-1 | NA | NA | CASSQDWAGYQPQHF | TGCGCCAGCAGCCAAGATTGGGCAGGGTATCAGCCCCAGCATTTT
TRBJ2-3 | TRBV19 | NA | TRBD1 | CASSIFGTGFSTDTQYF | TGTGCCAGTAGTATTTTCGGGACAGGGTTTAGCACAGATACGCAGTATTTT
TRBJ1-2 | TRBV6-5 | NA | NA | CASSPPQRSGYTF | TGTGCCAGCAGCCCCCCTCAGAGGAGTGGCTACACCTTC
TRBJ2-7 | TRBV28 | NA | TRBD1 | CASTWDRGEQYF | TGTGCCAGCACCTGGGACAGAGGCGAGCAGTACTTC
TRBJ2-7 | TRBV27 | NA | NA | CASSLSRDTHEQYF | TGTGCCAGCAGTTTATCGAGGGACACCCACGAGCAGTACTTC
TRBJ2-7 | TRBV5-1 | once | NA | CASSLPLADEQYF | TGCGCCAGCAGCTTGCCCTTAGCGGACGAGCAGTACTTC
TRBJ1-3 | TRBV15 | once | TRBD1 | CATSLRVGQISGNTIYF | TGTGCCACCAGCTTGAGAGTGGGACAGATCTCTGGAAACACCATATATTTT
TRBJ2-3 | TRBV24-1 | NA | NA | CATSTTTDTQYF | TGTGCCACCTCTACCACCACAGATACGCAGTATTTT
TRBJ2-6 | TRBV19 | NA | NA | CASTLQGASGANVLTF | TGTGCCAGTACCCTACAGGGAGCCTCTGGGGCCAACGTCCTGACTTTC
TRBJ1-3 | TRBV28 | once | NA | CASTPLMGGLGNTIYF | TGTGCCAGCACCCCGCTCATGGGGGGGCTTGGAAACACCATATATTTT
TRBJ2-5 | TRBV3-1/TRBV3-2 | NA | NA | CASSQERAGFRETQYF | TGTGCCAGCAGCCAAGAGCGGGCCGGATTTCGGGAGACCCAGTACTTC
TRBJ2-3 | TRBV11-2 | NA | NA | CASSTSRATDTQYF | TGTGCCAGCAGCACTAGCAGGGCCACAGATACGCAGTATTTT
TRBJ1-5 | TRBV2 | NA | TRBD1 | CASSLLGQGSNQPQHF | TGTGCCAGCAGCCTCCTGGGACAGGGTAGCAATCAGCCCCAGCATTTT
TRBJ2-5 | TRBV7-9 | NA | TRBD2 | CASSWTSGGPYITQYF | TGTGCCAGCAGCTGGACTAGCGGGGGACCTTATATTACCCAGTACTTC
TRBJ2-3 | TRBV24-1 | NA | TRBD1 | CATRGQVTDTQYF | TGTGCCACCCGCGGACAGGTCACAGATACGCAGTATTTT
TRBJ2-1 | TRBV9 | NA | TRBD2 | CASSPRLAGGPYNEQFF | TGTGCCAGCAGCCCGAGACTAGCGGGGGGGCCATACAATGAGCAGTTCTTC
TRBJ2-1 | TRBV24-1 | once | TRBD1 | CATSDPTGPLFF | TGTGCCACCAGTGACCCGACAGGGCCCTTGTTCTTC
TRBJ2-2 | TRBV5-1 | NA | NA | CASSFTGNTGELFF | TGCGCCAGCAGCTTCACAGGGAACACCGGGGAGCTGTTTTTT
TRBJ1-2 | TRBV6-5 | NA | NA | CASSYSKDNFYGYTF | TGTGCCAGCAGTTACTCGAAGGACAACTTCTATGGCTACACCTTC
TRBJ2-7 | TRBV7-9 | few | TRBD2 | CASRGGLAGNYEEQYF | TGTGCCAGCAGAGGGGGACTAGCGGGGAACTACGAGGAGCAGTACTTC
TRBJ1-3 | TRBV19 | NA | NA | CASSTGGRLRGGNTIYF | TGTGCCAGTAGTACCGGGGGTCGTCTGCGAGGGGGAAACACCATATATTTT
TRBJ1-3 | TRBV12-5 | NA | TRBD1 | CASRTGTAGNTIYF | TGTGCTAGTAGAACCGGGACAGCGGGAAACACCATATATTTT
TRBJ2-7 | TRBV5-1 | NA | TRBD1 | CASSASHGTGNYEQYF | TGCGCCAGCAGCGCAAGCCACGGGACAGGGAACTACGAGCAGTACTTC
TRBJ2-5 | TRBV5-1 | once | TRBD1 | CASSLPKGQVSETQYF | TGCGCCAGCAGCTTGCCTAAGGGACAGGTATCAGAGACCCAGTACTTC
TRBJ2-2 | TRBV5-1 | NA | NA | CASSLLQKATGELFF | TGCGCCAGCAGCTTGCTCCAGAAAGCGACCGGGGAGCTGTTTTTT
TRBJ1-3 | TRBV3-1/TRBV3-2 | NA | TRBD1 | CASSHQVGDRASSGNTIYF | TGTGCCAGCAGCCATCAAGTGGGGGACAGGGCGAGCTCTGGAAACACCATATATTTT
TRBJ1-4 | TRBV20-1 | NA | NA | CSASQLGRSNEKLFF | TGCAGTGCTAGTCAATTGGGCCGGTCTAATGAAAAACTGTTTTTT
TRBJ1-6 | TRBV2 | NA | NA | CASSEYTRSSPLHF | TGTGCCAGCAGTGAATATACTCGTAGTTCACCCCTCCACTTT
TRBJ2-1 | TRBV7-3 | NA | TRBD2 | CASSMRGSAGGYNEQFF | TGTGCCAGCAGCATGAGAGGATCAGCGGGGGGATACAATGAGCAGTTCTTC
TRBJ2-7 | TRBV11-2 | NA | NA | CASSFNARVHEQYF | TGTGCCAGCAGCTTTAATGCCAGGGTCCACGAGCAGTACTTC
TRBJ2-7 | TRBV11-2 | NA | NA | CASSSPGTKSHEQYF | TGTGCCAGCAGTTCGCCCGGGACAAAATCCCACGAGCAGTACTTC
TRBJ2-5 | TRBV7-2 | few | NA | CASSLSVNQETQYF | TGTGCCAGCAGCTTATCAGTCAATCAAGAGACCCAGTACTTC
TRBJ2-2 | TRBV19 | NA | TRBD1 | CASRSGTGFPGELFF | TGTGCCAGTAGATCCGGGACAGGGTTTCCCGGGGAGCTGTTTTTT
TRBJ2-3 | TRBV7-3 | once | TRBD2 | CASSSDSGGLLDTQYF | TGTGCCAGCAGCTCCGATAGCGGGGGTTTGTTAGATACGCAGTATTTT
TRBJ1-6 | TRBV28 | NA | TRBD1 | CASSRTGERSPLHF | TGTGCCAGCAGCAGGACAGGGGAACGATCACCCCTCCACTTT
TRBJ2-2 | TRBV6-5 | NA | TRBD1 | CASSTGQGWVGELFF | TGTGCCAGCAGTACCGGACAGGGGTGGGTCGGGGAGCTGTTTTTT
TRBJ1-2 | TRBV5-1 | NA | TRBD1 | CASSVGQGALANYGYTF | TGCGCCAGCAGCGTTGGACAGGGGGCTTTAGCTAACTATGGCTACACCTTC
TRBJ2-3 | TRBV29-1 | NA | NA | CSGYREDTQYF | TGCAGCGGCTACAGGGAAGATACGCAGTATTTT